This passage covers 19 T cell receptor beta chains from one sample sequenced in a study of T-cell memory formation after mild COVID-19. TCRdb used MiXCR to reprocess the 5' RACE reads, holding one entry per CDR3 protein. The sample consists of about 200,000 distinct CDR3 sequences, over 9.5% of them appearing once. Specimen: PBMCs or a T cell subset sorted from them (not recorded which). The receptor source for this set is a man aged 18 to 29 who had mild COVID-19 (a few samples of this study predate the infection). Cell type and time point are not known.

This clonotype was seen at least ten times. V and J are TRBV7-2 and TRBJ2-3; 7 bases line up with TRBD2. V was clipped by 5 bases and J by 2 bases; unmatched bases: 13. Per germline, CDR1 SGHTA and CDR2 FQGNSA. This CDR3 contains 17 residues. CDR3: CASSPGERGAYTDTQYF. The CDR3 nucleotides are TGTGCCAGCAGCCCGGGCGAGCGGGGCGCGTACACAGATACGCAGTATTTT.

This clonotype was recorded a few times. The chain uses TRBV11-2 and TRBJ2-1; TRBD2 matches 7 bases. The CDR3 consists of 15 residues. Trimming removed 5 bases from V and 6 bases from J; junction bases left unmatched: 10. Germline lookup yields CDR1 SGHAT and CDR2 FQNNGV. The CDR3 sequence is CASSNAGTTLNEQFF. In DNA, the CDR3 is TGTGCCAGCAGCAACGCCGGGACTACCCTCAATGAGCAGTTCTTC.

The chain carries TRBV7-8 and TRBJ2-1; 8 bases map to TRBD1. With V trimmed by 5 bases and J by 0 bases, 6 bases remained unmatched. Per the germline V gene, CDR1 is SGHVS and CDR2 is FQNEAQ. The CDR3 has 16 amino acids. The DNA of the CDR3 is TGTGCCAGCAGCATTACAGGGGGGAGCTCCTACAATGAGCAGTTCTTC. It translates to CASSITGGSSYNEQFF.

This clonotype occurred many times. The chain employs TRBV12-3 or TRBV12-4 and TRBJ1-2; a possible D gene is TRBD1 (5 bases). V lost 4 bases to trimming and J lost 7 bases, with 7 bases between them. The CDR3 runs to 11 residues. The CDR3 region is CASSSGSGYTF. In DNA, the CDR3 is TGTGCCAGCAGTTCAGGGAGTGGCTACACCTTC.

A few counts support this clonotype. The rearrangement links TRBV6-2 or TRBV6-3 to TRBJ2-7; possible D gene TRBD1, 6 bases. Germline V gene data show CDR1 as MNHEY and CDR2 as SVGEGT. The length of the CDR3 is 13 residues. Trimming pared 11 bases from V and 2 bases from J, leaving 16 bases between. DNA for the CDR3: TGTGCCGCGCGCTTGACAGGAGCCTACGAGCAGTACTTC. Its translation: CAARLTGAYEQYF.

Ten or more counts support this clonotype. The chain recombines TRBV14 with TRBJ2-5; D unresolved. The CDR3 consists of 12 residues. V gave up 1 base and J gave up 5 bases, with 5 bases separating them. CDR1 SGHDN and CDR2 FVKESK come from the germline V gene. CDR3 DNA: TGTGCCAGCAGCCAAGTCAGGGAGACCCAGTACTTC. Protein: CASSQVRETQYF.

There are a few counts of this clonotype. The chain combines TRBV5-5 with TRBJ2-5; tentatively, D is TRBD1 (8 bases). Germline lookup yields CDR1 SGHKS and CDR2 YYEKEE (reference sequence). This CDR3 has 17 amino acids. Trimming cost V 4 bases and J 5 bases, with 24 bases left between them. CDR3 nucleotides: TGTGCCAGCAGCATAGGCCGTTCTACAGGGGGGGAGGAGACCCAGTACTTC. Translated: CASSIGRSTGGEETQYF.

This clonotype was observed a handful of times. J is TRBJ1-1 and V is TRBV20-1; D gene unclear. CDR1 and CDR2 from the germline V gene are DFQATT and SNEGSKA (reference sequence). V was trimmed by 0 bases and J by 1 base, leaving 0 bases between them. The CDR3 runs 11 residues. CDR3 loop: CSARENTEAFF. The CDR3 nucleotides read TGCAGTGCTAGAGAGAACACTGAAGCTTTCTTT.

This clonotype has a count of ten or more. This chain connects TRBV3-1 to TRBJ2-1, with 11 positions matching TRBD1. CDR3 length: 14 amino acids. Trimming removed 4 bases from V and 4 bases from J; junction bases left unmatched: 0. Germline V lookup: CDR1 LGHDT, CDR2 YNNKEL (reference sequence). Written as DNA, the CDR3 is TGTGCCAGCAGCCGGGACAGGGGGTACAATGAGCAGTTCTTC. The encoded protein is CASSRDRGYNEQFF.

This clonotype was seen more than once but under ten times. V and J are TRBV30 and TRBJ2-3; D is possibly TRBD2 (6 bases). This CDR3 is 9 amino acids long. The germline gives CDR1 GTSNPN, CDR2 SVGIG (reference sequence). Between the trimmed V and J ends, which lost 8 bases and 6 bases, there was a span of 6 bases. The CDR3, as DNA: TGTGCCGGGGGGGATACGCAGTATTTT. Encoded protein: CAGGDTQYF.

V is TRBV5-6 and J is TRBJ2-3; D gene ambiguous. CDR3 length: 13 amino acids. V lost 5 bases to trimming and J lost 4 bases, with 11 bases between them. Germline CDR1 and CDR2: SGHDT and YYEEEE. This CDR3 is CASRRGVADTQYF. As DNA, the CDR3 is TGTGCCAGCAGGCGAGGAGTAGCAGATACGCAGTATTTT.

This clonotype came up a few times. J is TRBJ2-3 and V is TRBV5-1, with TRBD2 as a possible D gene (6 bases). The CDR3 has 14 amino acids. V gave up 6 bases and J gave up 2 bases, with 13 bases separating them. Germline CDR1 reads SGHRS; CDR2 reads YFSETQ. CDR3 bases: TGCGCCAGCACCGGCGGGGAGCACACAGATACGCAGTATTTT. As protein: CASTGGEHTDTQYF.

In regard to this clonotype: It may be a read error: a sequence one base away is much more abundant. The chain combines TRBV20-1 with TRBJ1-3, with unresolved D. The CDR3 spans 10 residues. Germline V gives CDR1 DFQATT, CDR2 SNEGSKA (reference sequence). The ends were cut back, 8 bases at V and 8 bases at J, with 10 bases in the middle. CDR3 loop: CSTTEDTIYF. CDR3 bases: TGCAGTACCACCGAAGACACCATATATTTT.

The CDR3 nucleotides read TGTGCCAGCAGTCAGACTCGGGACAGGGGTACGATTAATTTCTTC. This sequence encodes CASSQTRDRGTINFF. V usage is TRBV2 and J usage is TRBJ2-1, with 10 bases lining up with TRBD1. J was trimmed by 16 bases and V by 5 bases; bases with no gene match: 17. The CDR3 has 15 amino acids. Germline V gives CDR1 SNHLY, CDR2 FYNNEI. Filled out from reference TRBV2 and TRBJ2-1, the complete variable domain reads EPEVTQTPSHQVTQMGQEVILRCVPISNHLYFYWYRQILGQKVEFLVSFYNNEISEKSEIFDDQFSVERPDGSNFTLKIRSTKLEDSAMYFCASSQTRDRGTINFFGPGTRLTVL.

A few counts support this clonotype. This chain joins TRBV11-1 and TRBJ1-2; D call uncertain. Trimming stripped 1 base from V and 4 bases from J, with 13 bases between. The CDR3 sequence is 15 residues long. CDR1 SGHAT and CDR2 FQDESV come from the germline V gene (reference sequence). CDR3: CASSLGHNELYGYTF. DNA for the CDR3: TGTGCCAGCAGCTTAGGACACAACGAACTCTATGGCTACACCTTC. The complete variable domain, with remaining parts taken from reference TRBV11-1 and TRBJ1-2, reads EAEVAQSPRYKITEKSQAVAFWCDPISGHATLYWYRQILGQGPELLVQFQDESVVDDSQLPKDRFSAERLKGVDSTLKIQPAELGDSAMYLCASSLGHNELYGYTFGSGTRLTVV.

This clonotype was seen only once. J is TRBJ1-5 and V is TRBV27; D gene unclear. Germline CDR1 reads MNHEY; CDR2 reads SMNVEV (reference sequence). This CDR3 is 15 amino acids long. V shed 8 bases and J shed 0 bases, with 14 bases lying between them. CDR3 nucleotide sequence: TGTGCCAGCGGAAGAAACGTTTATAGCAATCAGCCCCAGCATTTT. Protein: CASGRNVYSNQPQHF.

This clonotype occurred a few times. The rearrangement joins TRBV5-1 to TRBJ2-1; 7 bases match TRBD2. The V and J ends lost 2 bases and 3 bases, in that order; junction bases with no gene match: 2. The CDR3 has 14 amino acids. The germline gives CDR1 SGHRS, CDR2 YFSETQ. The CDR3 nucleotides are TGCGCCAGCAGCTTACGGGGGGACTACAATGAGCAGTTCTTC. This encodes CASSLRGDYNEQFF.

This clonotype showed up just a few times. This chain links TRBV7-2 with TRBJ2-6; D possibly matches TRBD1 or TRBD2 (5 bases each). The V gene lost 2 bases and the J gene lost 14 bases, with 19 bases spanning the gap. This CDR3 is 15 amino acids long. Germline CDR1 SGHTA, CDR2 FQGNSA. CDR3 loop: CASSLSWGPLSILTF. The DNA for the CDR3 is TGTGCCAGCAGCTTATCATGGGGACCCCTTTCGATCCTGACTTTC.

This clonotype was counted between two and nine times. The rearrangement joins TRBV6-1 to TRBJ1-4; maybe TRBD1 (6 bases). CDR3 size: 14 residues. Trimming took off 10 bases at V and 0 bases at J, with 12 bases between the two ends. Germline CDR1 is MNHNS and CDR2 is SASEGT. The CDR3 protein is CATNTGSTNEKLFF. As DNA, the CDR3 is TGTGCCACTAATACAGGGTCAACTAATGAAAAACTGTTTTTT.